This TCR beta chain was recovered during a study of T cell repertoires in cytomegalovirus infection. Study-wide results and caveats: HLA-C-restricted, CMV-specific TCR beta clonotypes were dominant ex vivo. CMV carriers with the relevant HLA were identified by cumulative public TCR beta family frequency.

The CDR3 is 16 amino acids. Germline values: CDR1 SGHTA, CDR2 FQGTGA. MiXCR, run by TCRdb on the reads, gives a single entry per CDR3 protein. The data hold under 300,000 distinct CDR3 sequences, with about a sixth observed a single time. With respect to this clonotype: Its antigen remains unknown. This clone may be a read error of a much larger clone one base away.

This clonotype was sampled from a human donor in good health (CMV status not recorded). Some clones in this sample may be carry-over from other donors' samples. Sequencing input: CD8+ T cells from PBMCs. This rearrangement joins TRBV7-3 to TRBJ2-3; 9 nucleotides align to TRBD2. For the CDR3, the DNA is TGTGCCAGCAGCGGCCTCCTAGCGGGGAGCCCAGATAGGCAGTATTTT. It encodes CASSGLLAGSPDRQYF.